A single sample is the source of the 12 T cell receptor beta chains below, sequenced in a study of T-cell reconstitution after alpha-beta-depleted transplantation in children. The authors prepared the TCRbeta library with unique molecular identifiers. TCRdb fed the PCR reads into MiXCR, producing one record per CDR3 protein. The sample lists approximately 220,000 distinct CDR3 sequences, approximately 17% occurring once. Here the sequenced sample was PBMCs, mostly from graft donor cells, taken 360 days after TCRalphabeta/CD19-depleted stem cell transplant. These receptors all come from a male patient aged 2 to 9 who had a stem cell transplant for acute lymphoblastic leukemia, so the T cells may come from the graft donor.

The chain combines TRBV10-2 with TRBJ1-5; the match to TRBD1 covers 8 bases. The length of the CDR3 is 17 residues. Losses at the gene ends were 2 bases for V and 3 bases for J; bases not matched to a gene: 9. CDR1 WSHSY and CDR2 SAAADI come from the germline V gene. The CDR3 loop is CASSEVGTGSVNQPQHF. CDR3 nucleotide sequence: TGCGCCAGCAGTGAGGTGGGGACAGGTTCAGTCAATCAGCCCCAGCATTTT.

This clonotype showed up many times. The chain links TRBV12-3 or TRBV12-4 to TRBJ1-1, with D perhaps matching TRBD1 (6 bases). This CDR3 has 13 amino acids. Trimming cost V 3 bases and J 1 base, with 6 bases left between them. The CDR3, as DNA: TGTGCCAGCAGTTTGGGACAGAACACTGAAGCTTTCTTT. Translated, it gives CASSLGQNTEAFF.

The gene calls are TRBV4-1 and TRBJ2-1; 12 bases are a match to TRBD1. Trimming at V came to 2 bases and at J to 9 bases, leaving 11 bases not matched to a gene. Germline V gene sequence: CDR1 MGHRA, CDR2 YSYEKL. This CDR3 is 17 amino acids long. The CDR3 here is CASSQRQGQGALGEQFF. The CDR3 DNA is TGCGCCAGCAGCCAACGACAGGGACAGGGGGCGCTGGGTGAGCAGTTCTTC.

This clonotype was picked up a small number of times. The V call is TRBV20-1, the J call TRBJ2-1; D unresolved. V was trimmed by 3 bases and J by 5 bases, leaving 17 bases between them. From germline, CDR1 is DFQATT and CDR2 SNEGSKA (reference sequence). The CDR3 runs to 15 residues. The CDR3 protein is CSASPLTLSHNEQFF. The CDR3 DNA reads TGCAGTGCTAGTCCTCTAACGTTGTCCCACAATGAGCAGTTCTTC.

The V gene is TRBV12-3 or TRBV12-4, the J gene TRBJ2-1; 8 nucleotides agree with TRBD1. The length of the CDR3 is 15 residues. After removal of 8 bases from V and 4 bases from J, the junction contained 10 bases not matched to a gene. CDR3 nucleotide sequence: TGTGCCAGCTCCCAGGGACAGGCCTTGTACAATGAGCAGTTCTTC. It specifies CASSQGQALYNEQFF.

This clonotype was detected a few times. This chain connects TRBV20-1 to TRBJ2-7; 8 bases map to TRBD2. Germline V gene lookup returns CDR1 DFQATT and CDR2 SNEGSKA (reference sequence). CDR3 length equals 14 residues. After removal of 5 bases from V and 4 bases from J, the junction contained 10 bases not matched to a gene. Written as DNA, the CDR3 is TGCAGTGCTGCGAGTAGCGGGGCCCTGTACGAGCAGTACTTC. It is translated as CSAASSGALYEQYF.

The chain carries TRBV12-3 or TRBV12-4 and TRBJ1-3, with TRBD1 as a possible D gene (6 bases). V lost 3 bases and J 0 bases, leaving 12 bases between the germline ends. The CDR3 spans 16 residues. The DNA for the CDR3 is TGTGCCAGCAGTTTGGGGGGGCCTTACTCTGGAAACACCATATATTTT. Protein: CASSLGGPYSGNTIYF.

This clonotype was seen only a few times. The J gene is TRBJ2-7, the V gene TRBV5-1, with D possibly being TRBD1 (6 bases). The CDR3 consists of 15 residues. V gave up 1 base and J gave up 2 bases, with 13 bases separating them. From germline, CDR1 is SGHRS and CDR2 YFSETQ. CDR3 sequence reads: CASSLLAGDPYEQYF. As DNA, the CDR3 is TGCGCCAGCAGCTTGTTAGCAGGGGATCCCTACGAGCAGTACTTC.

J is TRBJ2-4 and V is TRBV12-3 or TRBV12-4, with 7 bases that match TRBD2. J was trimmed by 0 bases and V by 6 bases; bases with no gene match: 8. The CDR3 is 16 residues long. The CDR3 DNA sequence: TGTGCCAGCAGCCCTCTAGCGGACCTAGCCAAAAACATTCAGTACTTC. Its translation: CASSPLADLAKNIQYF.

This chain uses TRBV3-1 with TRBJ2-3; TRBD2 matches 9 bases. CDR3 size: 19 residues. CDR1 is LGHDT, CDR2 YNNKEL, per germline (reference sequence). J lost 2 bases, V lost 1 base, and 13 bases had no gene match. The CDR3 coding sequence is TGTGCCAGCAGCCAAGTGCCCCTTAGCGGGAGTCCTAACACAGATACGCAGTATTTT. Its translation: CASSQVPLSGSPNTDTQYF.

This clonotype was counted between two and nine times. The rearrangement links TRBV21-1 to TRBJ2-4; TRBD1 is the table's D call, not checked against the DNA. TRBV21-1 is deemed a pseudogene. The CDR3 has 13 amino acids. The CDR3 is CATTGVTKNIQYF. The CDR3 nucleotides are TGTGCCACCACAGGGGTTACCAAAAACATTCAGTACTTC.

The DNA of the CDR3 is TGTGCCAGTGTGAGGACTATGGGCACTGAAGCTTTCTTT. Translating gives CASVRTMGTEAFF. This chain connects TRBV19 to TRBJ1-1; D is undetermined. This CDR3 has 13 residues. V lost 8 bases and J 4 bases, leaving 14 bases between the germline ends. From germline, CDR1 is LNHDA and CDR2 SQIVND (reference sequence).